A selection of T cell receptor beta chains follows, all from one sample in a study of T cells after yellow fever vaccination. TCRdb passed the 5' RACE reads through MiXCR, listing each CDR3 protein once. The data show around 200,000 distinct CDR3 sequences, roughly 11% seen once. Sequencing used CD8+ T cells sorted from PBMCs, obtained 15 days after the yellow fever booster vaccination. These receptors were collected from a man younger than 35 who received the YFV17D yellow fever vaccine. The CDR3 runs from the conserved cysteine through the conserved F or W. Each record gives: clone size, J gene, V gene, D gene, CDR3 DNA, CDR3 protein. A D gene is named only where the DNA matches it firmly. A row's size may be missing; if present it is once, few, many or a size class.

abundance: many; j_gene: TRBJ1-1; v_gene: TRBV7-9; d_gene: NA; CDR3nt: TGTGCCAGCAGCTTAGTTTTAAGGGATGGCACTGAAGCTTTCTTT; CDR3aa: CASSLVLRDGTEAFF
abundance: few; j_gene: TRBJ2-7; v_gene: TRBV5-1; d_gene: NA; CDR3nt: TGCGCCAGCAGAGGGGCAGGGAGCTCCTACGAGCAGTACTTC; CDR3aa: CASRGAGSSYEQYF
abundance: few; j_gene: TRBJ2-5; v_gene: TRBV12-3/TRBV12-4; d_gene: NA; CDR3nt: TGTGCCAGCAGTTCTCCGGGACGAGCCAGCGAGACCCAGTACTTC; CDR3aa: CASSSPGRASETQYF
abundance: few; j_gene: TRBJ1-1; v_gene: TRBV5-1; d_gene: NA; CDR3nt: TGCGCCAGCAGCTTGGTGGGGGCCACTGAAGCTTTCTTT; CDR3aa: CASSLVGATEAFF
abundance: few; j_gene: TRBJ1-6; v_gene: TRBV6-2/TRBV6-3; d_gene: NA; CDR3nt: TGTGCCAGCTCGGGCCGACCGTCGGGGTCACCCCTCCACTTT; CDR3aa: CASSGRPSGSPLHF
abundance: few; j_gene: TRBJ2-7; v_gene: TRBV20-1; d_gene: NA; CDR3nt: TGCAGTGCTAGAGATCCAGGGGACCTTCGGGAGCAGTACTTC; CDR3aa: CSARDPGDLREQYF
abundance: NA; j_gene: TRBJ1-1; v_gene: TRBV7-6; d_gene: NA; CDR3nt: TGTGCCAGCACCGAGGGGGACCGATACTCGAACACTGAAGCTTTCTTT; CDR3aa: CASTEGDRYSNTEAFF
abundance: many; j_gene: TRBJ2-1; v_gene: TRBV11-2; d_gene: NA; CDR3nt: TGTGCCAGCGCCTCTGACCCGTCCTCCTACAATGAGCAGTTCTTC; CDR3aa: CASASDPSSYNEQFF
abundance: NA; j_gene: TRBJ2-5; v_gene: TRBV27; d_gene: TRBD1; CDR3nt: TGTGCCAGCAGTTTATTTGGGACAGGGGGCTTGGAGACCCAGTACTTC; CDR3aa: CASSLFGTGGLETQYF
abundance: NA; j_gene: TRBJ2-2; v_gene: TRBV5-4; d_gene: NA; CDR3nt: TGTGCCAGTGTATTAGGGGGCACCGGGGAGCTGTTTTTT; CDR3aa: CASVLGGTGELFF
abundance: NA; j_gene: TRBJ2-7; v_gene: TRBV27; d_gene: NA; CDR3nt: TGTGCCAGCCTACTTCAGGGGGGAGGCTACGAGCAGTACTTC; CDR3aa: CASLLQGGGYEQYF
abundance: NA; j_gene: TRBJ2-7; v_gene: TRBV6-2/TRBV6-3; d_gene: NA; CDR3nt: TGTGCCAGCAGTTCTTACCGGGCCGTCAACCCCTACGAGCAGTACTTC; CDR3aa: CASSSYRAVNPYEQYF
abundance: many; j_gene: TRBJ2-2; v_gene: TRBV3-1; d_gene: TRBD1; CDR3nt: TGTGCCAGCAGCCCGGACAGGGGCGACGGCACCGGGGAGCTGTTTTTT; CDR3aa: CASSPDRGDGTGELFF
abundance: few; j_gene: TRBJ2-3; v_gene: TRBV29-1; d_gene: TRBD2; CDR3nt: TGCAGCGTTCGTAGGACTAGCGGGGGGAGCACAGATACGCAGTATTTT; CDR3aa: CSVRRTSGGSTDTQYF
abundance: few; j_gene: TRBJ1-1; v_gene: TRBV27; d_gene: TRBD1; CDR3nt: TGTGCCAGCAGCCGGGCCGGGACAGGCACTGAAGCTTTCTTT; CDR3aa: CASSRAGTGTEAFF
abundance: NA; j_gene: TRBJ1-1; v_gene: TRBV16; d_gene: NA; CDR3nt: TGTGCCAGCAGCCTCCTTCAGGGCACTGAAGCTTTCTTT; CDR3aa: CASSLLQGTEAFF
abundance: NA; j_gene: TRBJ2-7; v_gene: TRBV6-2/TRBV6-3; d_gene: NA; CDR3nt: TGTGCCAGCAGCAGGGACACCTCCTACGAGCAGTACTTC; CDR3aa: CASSRDTSYEQYF
abundance: NA; j_gene: TRBJ2-7; v_gene: TRBV19; d_gene: NA; CDR3nt: TGTGCCAGTAGTGTGGGGTACGGGGCCTCCTACGAGCAGTACTTC; CDR3aa: CASSVGYGASYEQYF
abundance: few; j_gene: TRBJ2-1; v_gene: TRBV11-2; d_gene: NA; CDR3nt: TGTGCCAGCAGCTTAACCCCCAGTTCCAACAATGAGCAGTTCTTC; CDR3aa: CASSLTPSSNNEQFF
abundance: many; j_gene: TRBJ1-4; v_gene: TRBV4-1; d_gene: TRBD1; CDR3nt: TGCGCCAGCAGCCAAGGACAGGGGAATGAAAAACTGTTTTTT; CDR3aa: CASSQGQGNEKLFF
abundance: NA; j_gene: TRBJ2-5; v_gene: TRBV7-9; d_gene: TRBD2; CDR3nt: TGTGCCAGCAGCCTAAGCCCCGGACTAGATCCCTTAGAGACCCAGTACTTC; CDR3aa: CASSLSPGLDPLETQYF
abundance: NA; j_gene: TRBJ1-3; v_gene: TRBV6-5; d_gene: TRBD1; CDR3nt: TGTGCCAGCAGTTACGCAGGGGGCAACTCTGGAAACACCATATATTTT; CDR3aa: CASSYAGGNSGNTIYF